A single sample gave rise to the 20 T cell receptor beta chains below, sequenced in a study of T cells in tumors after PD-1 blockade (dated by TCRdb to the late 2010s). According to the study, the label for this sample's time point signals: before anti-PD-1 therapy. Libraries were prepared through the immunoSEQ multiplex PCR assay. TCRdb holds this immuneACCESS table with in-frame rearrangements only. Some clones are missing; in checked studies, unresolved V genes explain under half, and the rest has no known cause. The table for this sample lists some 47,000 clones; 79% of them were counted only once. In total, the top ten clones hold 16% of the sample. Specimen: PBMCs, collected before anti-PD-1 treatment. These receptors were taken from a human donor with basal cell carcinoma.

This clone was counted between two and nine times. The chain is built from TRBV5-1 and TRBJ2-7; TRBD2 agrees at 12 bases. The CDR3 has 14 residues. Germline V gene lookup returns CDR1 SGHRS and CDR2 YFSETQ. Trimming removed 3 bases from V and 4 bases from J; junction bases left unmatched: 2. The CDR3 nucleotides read TGCGCCAGCAGCTCTAGCGGGAGGGGGTACGAGCAGTACTTC. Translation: CASSSSGRGYEQYF.

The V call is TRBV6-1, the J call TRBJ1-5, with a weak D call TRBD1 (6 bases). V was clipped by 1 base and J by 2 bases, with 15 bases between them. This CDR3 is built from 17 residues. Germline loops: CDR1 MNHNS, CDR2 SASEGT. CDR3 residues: CASSEVLGRGGNQPQHF. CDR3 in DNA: TGTGCCAGCAGTGAAGTATTGGGCAGGGGAGGCAATCAGCCCCAGCATTTT.

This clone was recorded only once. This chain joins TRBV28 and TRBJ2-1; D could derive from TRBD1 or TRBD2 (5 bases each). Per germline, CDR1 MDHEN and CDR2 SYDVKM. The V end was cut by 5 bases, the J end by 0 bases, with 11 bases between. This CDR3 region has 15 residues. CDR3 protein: CASSGTGSSYNEQFF. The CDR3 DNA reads TGTGCCAGCAGTGGGACGGGGAGCTCCTACAATGAGCAGTTCTTC.

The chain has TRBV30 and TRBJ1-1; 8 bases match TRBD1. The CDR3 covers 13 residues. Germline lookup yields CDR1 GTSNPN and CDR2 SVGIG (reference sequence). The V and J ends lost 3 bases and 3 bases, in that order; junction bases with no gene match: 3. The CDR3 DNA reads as TGTGCCTGGAGACTGACAGGGGACACTGAAGCTTTCTTT. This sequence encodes CAWRLTGDTEAFF.

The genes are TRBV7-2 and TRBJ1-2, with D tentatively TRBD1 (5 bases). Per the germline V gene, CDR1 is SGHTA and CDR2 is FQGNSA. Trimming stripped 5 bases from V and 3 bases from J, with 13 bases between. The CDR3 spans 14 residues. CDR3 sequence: CASSLMTADYGYTF. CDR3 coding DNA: TGTGCCAGCAGCCTAATGACAGCGGACTATGGCTACACCTTC.

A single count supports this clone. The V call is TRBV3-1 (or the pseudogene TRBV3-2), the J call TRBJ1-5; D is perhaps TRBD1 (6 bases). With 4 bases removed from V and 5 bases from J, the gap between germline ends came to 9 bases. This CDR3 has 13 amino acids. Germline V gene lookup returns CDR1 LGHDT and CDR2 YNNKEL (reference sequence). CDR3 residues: CASSPTGDQPQHF. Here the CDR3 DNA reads TGTGCCAGCAGCCCGACAGGAGATCAGCCCCAGCATTTT.

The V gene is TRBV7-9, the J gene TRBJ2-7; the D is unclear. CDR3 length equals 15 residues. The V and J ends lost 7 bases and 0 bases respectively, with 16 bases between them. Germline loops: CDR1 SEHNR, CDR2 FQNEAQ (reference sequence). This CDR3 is CASNHASPSSYEQYF. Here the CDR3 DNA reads TGTGCCAGCAACCACGCTTCCCCTAGCTCCTACGAGCAGTACTTC.

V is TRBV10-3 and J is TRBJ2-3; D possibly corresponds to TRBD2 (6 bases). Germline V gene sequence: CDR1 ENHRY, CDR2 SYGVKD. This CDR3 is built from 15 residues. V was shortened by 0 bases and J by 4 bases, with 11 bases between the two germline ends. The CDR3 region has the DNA TGTGCCATCAGTGAGTCCCGCGGGGAGGCAGATACGCAGTATTTT. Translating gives CAISESRGEADTQYF.

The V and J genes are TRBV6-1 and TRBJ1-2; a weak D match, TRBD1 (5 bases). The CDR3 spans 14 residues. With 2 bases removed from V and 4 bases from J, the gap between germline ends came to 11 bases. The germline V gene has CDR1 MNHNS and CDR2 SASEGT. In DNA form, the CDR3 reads TGTGCCAGCAGTGAATTAGGGGTTGCCTATGGCTACACCTTC. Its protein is CASSELGVAYGYTF.

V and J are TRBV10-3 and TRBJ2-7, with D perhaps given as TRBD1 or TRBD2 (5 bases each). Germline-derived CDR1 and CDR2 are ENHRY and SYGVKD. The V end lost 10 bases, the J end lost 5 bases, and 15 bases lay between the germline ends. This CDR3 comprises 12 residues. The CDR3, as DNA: TGTGCCACCACAGGTACCGGGGACGAGCAGTACTTC. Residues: CATTGTGDEQYF.

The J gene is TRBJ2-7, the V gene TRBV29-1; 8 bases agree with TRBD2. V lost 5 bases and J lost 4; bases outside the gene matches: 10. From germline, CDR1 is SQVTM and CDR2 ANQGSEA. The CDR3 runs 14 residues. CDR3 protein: CSVLQDGGGYEQYF. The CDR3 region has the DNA TGCAGCGTTCTACAGGACGGGGGGGGTTACGAGCAGTACTTC.

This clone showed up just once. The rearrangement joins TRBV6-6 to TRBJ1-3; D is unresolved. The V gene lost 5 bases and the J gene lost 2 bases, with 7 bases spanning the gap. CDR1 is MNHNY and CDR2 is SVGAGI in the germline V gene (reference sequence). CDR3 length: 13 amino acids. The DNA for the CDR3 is TGTGCCAGCAGTAGAGTGGCTGGAAACACCATATATTTT. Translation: CASSRVAGNTIYF.

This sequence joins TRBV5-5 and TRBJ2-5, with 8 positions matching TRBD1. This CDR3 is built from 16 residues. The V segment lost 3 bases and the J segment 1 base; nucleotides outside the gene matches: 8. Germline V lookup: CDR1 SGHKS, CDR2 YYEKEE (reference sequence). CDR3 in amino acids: CASSSDRAKTQETQYF. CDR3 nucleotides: TGTGCCAGCAGCTCGGACAGGGCCAAGACCCAAGAGACCCAGTACTTC.

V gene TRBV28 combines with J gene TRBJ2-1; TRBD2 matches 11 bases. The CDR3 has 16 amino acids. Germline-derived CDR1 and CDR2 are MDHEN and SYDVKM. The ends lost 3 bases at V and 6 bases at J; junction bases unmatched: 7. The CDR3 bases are TGTGCCAGCAGTTTCACCGGGACTAGCGGCTTCAATGAGCAGTTCTTC. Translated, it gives CASSFTGTSGFNEQFF.

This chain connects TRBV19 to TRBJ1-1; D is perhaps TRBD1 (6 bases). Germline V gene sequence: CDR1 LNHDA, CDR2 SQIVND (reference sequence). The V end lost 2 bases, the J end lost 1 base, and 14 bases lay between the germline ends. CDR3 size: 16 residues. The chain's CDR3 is CASSIILTGRNTEAFF. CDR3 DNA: TGTGCCAGTAGTATAATTCTTACAGGGAGGAACACTGAAGCTTTCTTT.

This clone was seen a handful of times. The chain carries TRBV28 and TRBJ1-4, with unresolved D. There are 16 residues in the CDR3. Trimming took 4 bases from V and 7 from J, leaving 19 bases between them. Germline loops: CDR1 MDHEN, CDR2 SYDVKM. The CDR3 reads CASSSNTVVIIEKLFF. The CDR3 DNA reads TGTGCCAGCAGTTCCAATACTGTAGTTATCATTGAAAAACTGTTTTTT.

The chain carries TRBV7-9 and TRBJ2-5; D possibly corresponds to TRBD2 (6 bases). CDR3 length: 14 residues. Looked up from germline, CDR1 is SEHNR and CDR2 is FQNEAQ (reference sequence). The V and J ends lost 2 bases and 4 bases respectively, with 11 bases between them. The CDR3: CASSLSRGGETQYF. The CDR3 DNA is TGTGCCAGCAGCTTATCGCGGGGAGGAGAGACCCAGTACTTC. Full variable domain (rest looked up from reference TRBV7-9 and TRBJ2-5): DTGVSQNPRHKITKRGQNVTFRCDPISEHNRLYWYRQTLGQGPEFLTYFQNEAQLEKSRLLSDRFSAERPKGSFSTLEIQRTEQGDSAMYLCASSLSRGGETQYFGPGTRLLVL.

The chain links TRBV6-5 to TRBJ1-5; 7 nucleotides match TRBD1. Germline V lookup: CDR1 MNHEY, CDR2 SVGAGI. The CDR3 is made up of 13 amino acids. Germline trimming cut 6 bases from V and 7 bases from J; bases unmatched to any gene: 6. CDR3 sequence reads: CASRDRDSQPQHF. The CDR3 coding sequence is TGTGCCAGCAGAGACAGGGACAGCCAGCCCCAGCATTTT.

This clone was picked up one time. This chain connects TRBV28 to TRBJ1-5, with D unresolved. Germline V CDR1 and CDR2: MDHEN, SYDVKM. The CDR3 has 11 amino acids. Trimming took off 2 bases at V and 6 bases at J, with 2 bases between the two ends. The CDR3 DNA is TGTGCCAGCAGTTTAAGTCAGCCCCAGCATTTT. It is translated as CASSLSQPQHF.

CDR3 region: CASSSITDTFNTEAFF. The CDR3 DNA reads as TGCGCCAGCAGCTCCATAACGGACACCTTCAACACTGAAGCTTTCTTT. This rearrangement joins TRBV5-1 to TRBJ1-1, with D possibly being TRBD1 (5 bases). The CDR3 loop spans 16 amino acids. Germline lookup yields CDR1 SGHRS and CDR2 YFSETQ. V was shortened by 3 bases and J by 2 bases, with 17 bases between the two germline ends. The full variable domain, in which reference TRBV5-1 and TRBJ1-1 provide the parts outside the CDR3, is KAGVTQTPRYLIKTRGQQVTLSCSPISGHRSVSWYQQTPGQGLQFLFEYFSETQRNKGNFPGRFSGRQFSNSRSEMNVSTLELGDSALYLCASSSITDTFNTEAFFGQGTRLTVV.